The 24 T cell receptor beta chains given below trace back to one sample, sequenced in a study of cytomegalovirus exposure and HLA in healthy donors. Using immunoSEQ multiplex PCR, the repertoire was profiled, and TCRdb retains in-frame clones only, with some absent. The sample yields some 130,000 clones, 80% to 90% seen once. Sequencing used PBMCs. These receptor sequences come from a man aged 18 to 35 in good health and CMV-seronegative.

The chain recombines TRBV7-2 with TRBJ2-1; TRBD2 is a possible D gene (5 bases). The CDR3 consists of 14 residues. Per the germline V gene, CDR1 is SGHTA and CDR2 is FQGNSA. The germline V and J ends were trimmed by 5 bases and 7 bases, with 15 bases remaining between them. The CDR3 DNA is TGTGCCAGCAGCCCCGAGCGGATAGAAAATGAGCAGTTCTTC. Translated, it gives CASSPERIENEQFF.

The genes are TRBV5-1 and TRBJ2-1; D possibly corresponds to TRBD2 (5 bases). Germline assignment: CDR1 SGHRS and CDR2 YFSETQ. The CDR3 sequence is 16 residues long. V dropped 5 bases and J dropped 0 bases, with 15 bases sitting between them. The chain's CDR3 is CASRSGESNSYNEQFF. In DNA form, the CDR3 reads TGCGCCAGCAGGTCCGGGGAGTCGAACTCCTACAATGAGCAGTTCTTC. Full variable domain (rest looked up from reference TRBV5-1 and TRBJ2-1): KAGVTQTPRYLIKTRGQQVTLSCSPISGHRSVSWYQQTPGQGLQFLFEYFSETQRNKGNFPGRFSGRQFSNSRSEMNVSTLELGDSALYLCASRSGESNSYNEQFFGPGTRLTVL.

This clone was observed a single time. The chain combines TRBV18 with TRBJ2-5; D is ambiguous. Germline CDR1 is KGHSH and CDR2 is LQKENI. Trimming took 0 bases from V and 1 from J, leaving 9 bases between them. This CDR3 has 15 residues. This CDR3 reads CASSPPSIAQETQYF. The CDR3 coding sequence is TGTGCCAGCTCACCACCTTCTATAGCCCAAGAGACCCAGTACTTC.

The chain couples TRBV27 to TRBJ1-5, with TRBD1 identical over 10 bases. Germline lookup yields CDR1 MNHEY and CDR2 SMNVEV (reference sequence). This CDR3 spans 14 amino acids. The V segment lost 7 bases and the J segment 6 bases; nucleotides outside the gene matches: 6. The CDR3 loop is CASTQTGGGQPQHF. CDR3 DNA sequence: TGTGCCAGCACTCAGACAGGGGGCGGTCAGCCCCAGCATTTT.

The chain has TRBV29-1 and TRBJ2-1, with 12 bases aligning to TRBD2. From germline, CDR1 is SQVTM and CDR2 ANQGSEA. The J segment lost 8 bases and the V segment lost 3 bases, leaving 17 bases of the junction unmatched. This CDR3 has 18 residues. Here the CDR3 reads CSVDKGVWGLAGGDEQFF. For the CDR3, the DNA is TGCAGCGTTGACAAGGGAGTCTGGGGGCTAGCGGGAGGGGATGAGCAGTTCTTC.

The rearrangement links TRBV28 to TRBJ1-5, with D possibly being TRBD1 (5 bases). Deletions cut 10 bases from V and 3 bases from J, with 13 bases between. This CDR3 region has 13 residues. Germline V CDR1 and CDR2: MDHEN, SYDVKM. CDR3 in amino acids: CATDEGLNQPQHF. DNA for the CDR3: TGTGCCACGGATGAGGGACTCAATCAGCCCCAGCATTTT.

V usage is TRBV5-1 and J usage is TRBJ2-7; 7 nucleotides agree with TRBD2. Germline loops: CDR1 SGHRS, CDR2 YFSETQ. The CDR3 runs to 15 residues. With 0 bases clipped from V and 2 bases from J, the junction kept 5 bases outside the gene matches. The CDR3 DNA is TGCGCCAGCAGCTTGGAGCGGGGAACTCCCTACGAGCAGTACTTC. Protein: CASSLERGTPYEQYF.

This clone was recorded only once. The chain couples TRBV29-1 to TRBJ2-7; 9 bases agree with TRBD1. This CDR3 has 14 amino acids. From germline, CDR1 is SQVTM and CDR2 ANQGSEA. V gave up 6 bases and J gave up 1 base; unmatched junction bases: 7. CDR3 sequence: CSVAGTGNSYEQYF. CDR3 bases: TGCAGCGTGGCTGGGACAGGGAATTCCTACGAGCAGTACTTC.

The CDR3 coding sequence is TGTGCCAGCAGCCCTAGGCGGGGGATCGAGCAGTACTTC. Translated: CASSPRRGIEQYF. V usage is TRBV7-2 and J usage is TRBJ2-7; the match to TRBD2 covers 7 bases. The V gene end was trimmed by 5 bases and the J gene end by 6 bases; junction bases not matched to a gene: 7. The CDR3 is 13 residues long. Germline CDR1 is SGHTA and CDR2 is FQGNSA.

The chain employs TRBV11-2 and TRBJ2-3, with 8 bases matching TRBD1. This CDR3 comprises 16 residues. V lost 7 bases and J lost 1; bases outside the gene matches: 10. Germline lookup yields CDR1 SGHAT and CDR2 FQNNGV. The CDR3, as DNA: TGTGCCAGCAACCCCAGGGTGGACAGGGGCACAGATACGCAGTATTTT. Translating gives CASNPRVDRGTDTQYF. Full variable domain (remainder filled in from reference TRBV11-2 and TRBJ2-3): EAGVAQSPRYKIIEKRQSVAFWCNPISGHATLYWYQQILGQGPKLLIQFQNNGVVDDSQLPKDRFSAERLKGVDSTLKIQPAKLEDSAVYLCASNPRVDRGTDTQYFGPGTRLTVL.

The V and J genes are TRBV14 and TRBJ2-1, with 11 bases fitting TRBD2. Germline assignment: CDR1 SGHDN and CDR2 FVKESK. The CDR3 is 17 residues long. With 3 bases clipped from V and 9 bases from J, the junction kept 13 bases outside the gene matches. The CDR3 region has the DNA TGTGCCAGCAGCCAGTCCTTTAGCGGGAGGGCCGGTCGTGAGCAGTTCTTC. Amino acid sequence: CASSQSFSGRAGREQFF.

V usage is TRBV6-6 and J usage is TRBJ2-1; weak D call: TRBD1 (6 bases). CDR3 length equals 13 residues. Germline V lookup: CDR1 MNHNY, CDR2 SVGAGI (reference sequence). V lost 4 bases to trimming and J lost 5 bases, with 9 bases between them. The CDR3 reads CASSSDSNNEQFF. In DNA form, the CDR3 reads TGTGCCAGCAGTTCGGACAGTAACAATGAGCAGTTCTTC.

The CDR3 DNA reads TGTGCCAGCCTTAATCAGCCCCAGCATTTT. Translating gives CASLNQPQHF. This rearrangement joins TRBV11-3 to TRBJ1-5; no firm D call. The germline V gene encodes CDR1 SGHNT and CDR2 YENEEA. The CDR3 runs 10 residues. With 8 bases removed from V and 4 bases from J, the gap between germline ends came to 3 bases.

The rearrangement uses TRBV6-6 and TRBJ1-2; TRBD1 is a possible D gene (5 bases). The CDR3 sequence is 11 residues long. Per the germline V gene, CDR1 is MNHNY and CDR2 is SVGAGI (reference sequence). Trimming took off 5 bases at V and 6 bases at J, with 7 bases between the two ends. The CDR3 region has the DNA TGTGCCAGCAGTGACAGCCATGGCTACACCTTC. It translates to CASSDSHGYTF.

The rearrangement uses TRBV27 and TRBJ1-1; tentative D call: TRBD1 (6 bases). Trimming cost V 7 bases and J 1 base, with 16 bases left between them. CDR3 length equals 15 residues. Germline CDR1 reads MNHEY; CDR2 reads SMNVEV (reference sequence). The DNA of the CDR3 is TGTGCCAGCACCCCCCTAACAGGGCGGAACACTGAAGCTTTCTTT. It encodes CASTPLTGRNTEAFF.

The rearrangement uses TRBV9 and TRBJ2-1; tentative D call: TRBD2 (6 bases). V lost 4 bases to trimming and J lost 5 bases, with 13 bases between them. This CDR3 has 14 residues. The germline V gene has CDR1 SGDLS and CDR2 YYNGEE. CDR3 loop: CASSLHIADNEQFF. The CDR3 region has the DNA TGTGCCAGCAGCCTCCACATAGCGGACAATGAGCAGTTCTTC.

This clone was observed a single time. The DNA of the CDR3 is TGCGCCAGCAGCTTGGTTGGCGGTTCCTACAATGAGCAGTTCTTC. As protein: CASSLVGGSYNEQFF. The chain carries TRBV5-1 and TRBJ2-1; no firm D call. The CDR3 is 15 amino acids. Germline lookup yields CDR1 SGHRS and CDR2 YFSETQ. V shed 0 bases and J shed 1 base, with 8 bases lying between them.

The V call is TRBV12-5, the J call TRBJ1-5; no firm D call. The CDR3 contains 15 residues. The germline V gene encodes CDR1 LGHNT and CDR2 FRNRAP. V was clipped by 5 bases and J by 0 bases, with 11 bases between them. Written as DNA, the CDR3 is TGTGCTAGTGGTGGAGAATACTATAGCAATCAGCCCCAGCATTTT. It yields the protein CASGGEYYSNQPQHF.

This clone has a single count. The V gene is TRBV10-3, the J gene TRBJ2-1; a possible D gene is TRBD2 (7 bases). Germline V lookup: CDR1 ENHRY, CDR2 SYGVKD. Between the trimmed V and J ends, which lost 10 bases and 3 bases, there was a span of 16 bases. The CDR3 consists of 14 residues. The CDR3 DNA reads TGTGCCACCGGGGGGCGGGGGTACTACAATGAGCAGTTCTTC. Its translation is CATGGRGYYNEQFF.

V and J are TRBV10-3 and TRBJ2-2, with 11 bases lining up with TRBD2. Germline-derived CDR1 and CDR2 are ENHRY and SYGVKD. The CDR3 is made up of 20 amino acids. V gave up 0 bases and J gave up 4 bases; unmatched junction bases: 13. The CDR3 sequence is CAISESPTGSLAGATGELFF. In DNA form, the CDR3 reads TGTGCCATCAGTGAGTCGCCCACGGGATCACTAGCGGGAGCCACCGGGGAGCTGTTTTTT.

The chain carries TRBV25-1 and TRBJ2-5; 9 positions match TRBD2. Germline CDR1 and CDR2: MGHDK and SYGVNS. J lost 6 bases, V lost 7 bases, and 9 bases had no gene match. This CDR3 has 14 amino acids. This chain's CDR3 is CASKDAGGPQTQYF. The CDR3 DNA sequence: TGTGCCAGCAAGGACGCGGGGGGGCCCCAGACCCAGTACTTC.

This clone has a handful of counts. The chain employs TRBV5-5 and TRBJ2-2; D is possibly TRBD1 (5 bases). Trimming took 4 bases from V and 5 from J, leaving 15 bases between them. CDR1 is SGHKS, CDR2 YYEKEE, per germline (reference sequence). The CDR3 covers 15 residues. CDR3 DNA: TGTGCCAGCAGCGTAGCCATCCAGGGAACCGGGGAGCTGTTTTTT. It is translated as CASSVAIQGTGELFF.

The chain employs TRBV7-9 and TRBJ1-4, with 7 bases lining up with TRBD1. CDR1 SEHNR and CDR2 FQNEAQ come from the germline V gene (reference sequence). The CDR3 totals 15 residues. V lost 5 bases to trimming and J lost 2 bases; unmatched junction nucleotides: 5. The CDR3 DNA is TGTGCCAGCAGCCTAGGACAGGAGACTAATGAAAAACTGTTTTTT. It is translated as CASSLGQETNEKLFF.

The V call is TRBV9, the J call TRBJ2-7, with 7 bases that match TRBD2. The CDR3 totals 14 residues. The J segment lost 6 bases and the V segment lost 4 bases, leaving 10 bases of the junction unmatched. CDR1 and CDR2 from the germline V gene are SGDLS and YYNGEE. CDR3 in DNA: TGTGCCAGCAGCTCAAGCGGGGATGCCTTCGAGCAGTACTTC. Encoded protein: CASSSSGDAFEQYF.